This record concerns one T cell receptor beta chain sequence. The CDR3 runs to 14 residues. Trimming left V 2 bases short and J 5 bases short, with 13 bases between. The V gene's germline CDR1 is SGHDT and CDR2 YYEEEE. Using immunoSEQ multiplex PCR, the repertoire was profiled, and TCRdb retains in-frame clones only, with some absent. The sample contains some 68,000 clones, 85% to 95% of which appear only once. This clonotype originated in a man aged 40-55 years with rheumatoid arthritis. The source material was PBMCs. V usage is TRBV5-6 and J usage is TRBJ1-1; possibly TRBD1 for D (6 bases). The CDR3 loop reads CASSFGGQGTEAFF. The CDR3 DNA reads as TGTGCCAGCAGCTTTGGGGGCCAGGGGACTGAAGCTTTCTTT.